The sequence of this T cell receptor (beta chain) was determined in a study of T cell repertoires in cytomegalovirus infection. The study, taken as a whole, reports: HLA-C-restricted CMV clonotypes gave the most frequent clonotype in two of eight donors.

The CDR3 loop spans 12 amino acids. Germline V lookup: CDR1 SGHTA, CDR2 FQGNSA. Trimming shortened V by 5 bases and J by 8 bases, and 12 bases separated the two germline ends. This clonotype was detected ten times or more. Its antigen is not known. TCRdb fed the reads into MiXCR, producing one record per CDR3 protein. Altogether 250,000 or so distinct CDR3 sequences are present, over 15% being singletons, with the ten largest covering around half. The specimen was CD8+ T cells from PBMCs. The clonotype originates from a human donor in good health (CMV status not recorded). Some clones in this sample may be carry-over from other donors' samples. The J gene is TRBJ1-2, the V gene TRBV7-2; D gene uncertain. As DNA, the CDR3 is TGTGCCAGCAGCGACGATTTTTCCGGCTACACCTTC. Translated: CASSDDFSGYTF.